This T cell receptor (beta chain) was sequenced in a study of T cells in Graves' hyperthyroidism and ophthalmopathy. This clonotype was observed at least ten times. Its antigen is currently unknown. The study left out patients who had uncontrolled infection, other autoimmune disease, pregnancy or lactation. Together with thyroid ultrasound, orbital computed tomography, serum thyroxine and TRAb, clinical symptoms were used for diagnoses. RNA transcripts were the template for amplifying TCR beta CDR3 regions. First-round RT-PCR targeting the TCR CDR3 was performed with the HTBI primer set. One entry per CDR3 protein, called by TCRdb with MiXCR from the multiplex PCR reads. The sample contains 400,000 to 550,000 distinct CDR3 sequences, around 24% of which appear only once. Study outcomes and limitations: Ophthalmopathy was distinguished from stable hyperthyroidism by 13 V-J signatures. Most expanded thyroid clonotypes above 0.001 also appeared in blood.

The sequencing sample was made of blood. The clonotype comes from a woman aged 25-40 years with Graves' ophthalmopathy.

CDR3 sequence: CASFGRAGNTIYF. CDR3 DNA: TGTGCTAGTTTCGGCAGGGCTGGAAACACCATATATTTT. The chain is built from TRBV12-5 and TRBJ1-3; possibly TRBD1 for D (5 bases). The CDR3 contains 13 residues. V was trimmed by 8 bases and J by 2 bases, leaving 10 bases between them. The germline gives CDR1 LGHNT, CDR2 FRNRAP.